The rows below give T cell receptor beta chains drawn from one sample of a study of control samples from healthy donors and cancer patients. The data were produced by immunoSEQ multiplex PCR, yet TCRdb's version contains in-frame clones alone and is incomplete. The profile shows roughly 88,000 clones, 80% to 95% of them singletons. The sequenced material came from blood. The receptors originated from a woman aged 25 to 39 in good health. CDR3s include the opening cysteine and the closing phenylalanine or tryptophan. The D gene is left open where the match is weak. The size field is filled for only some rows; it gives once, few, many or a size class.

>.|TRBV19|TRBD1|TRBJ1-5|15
TGTGCCAGTACCGGCTTGGGGACAGGGCACCAGCCCCAGCATTTT
CASTGLGTGHQPQHF
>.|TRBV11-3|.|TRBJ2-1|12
TGTGCCAGCAGCAATCATAACAATGAGCAGTTCTTC
CASSNHNNEQFF
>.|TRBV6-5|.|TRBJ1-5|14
TGTGCCAGCAGTTACACGCCGACCAATCAGCCCCAGCATTTT
CASSYTPTNQPQHF
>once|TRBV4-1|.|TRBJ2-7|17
TGCCCCAGCAGCCGGGGGGAGCGGACAGGGCTGTTATACGAGCAGTACTTC
CPSSRGERTGLLYEQYF
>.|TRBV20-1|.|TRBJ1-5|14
TGCAGTGCTAGTTCGCCAGTCCAAAATCAGCCCCAGCATTTT
CSASSPVQNQPQHF
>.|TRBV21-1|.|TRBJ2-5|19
TGTGCCAGCCCTGTAGCGGAGGGCCGAGCGGGAACAACTAAAGAGACCCAGTACTTC
CASPVAEGRAGTTKETQYF
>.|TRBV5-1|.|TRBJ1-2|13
TGCGCCAGCAGCTGGGGGGATTCTGATGGCTACACCTTC
CASSWGDSDGYTF
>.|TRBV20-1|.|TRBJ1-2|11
TGCAGTGCCTCGAGGCTCCCCGGCTACACCTTC
CSASRLPGYTF
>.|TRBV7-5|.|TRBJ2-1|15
TGTGTCAGAAGCTTCCGGGGGGGGATGGACAATGAGCAGTTCTTC
CVRSFRGGMDNEQFF
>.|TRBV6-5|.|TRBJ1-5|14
TGTGCCAGCAGTTGGGGATCCCCCAATCAGCCCCAGCATTTT
CASSWGSPNQPQHF
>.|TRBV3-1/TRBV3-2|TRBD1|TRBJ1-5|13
TGTGCCAGCAGCTCACAGGGGAATAGGCCCCAGCATTTT
CASSSQGNRPQHF
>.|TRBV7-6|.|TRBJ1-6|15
TGTGCCAGCAGCCTGAGGGACGGATCTAATTCACCCCTCCACTTT
CASSLRDGSNSPLHF
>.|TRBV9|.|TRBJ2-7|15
TGTGCCAGCAGCGTAGGAGGGGGTGTCTCCTACGAGCAGTACTTC
CASSVGGGVSYEQYF
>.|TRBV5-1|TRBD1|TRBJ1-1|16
TGCGCCAGCAGCTCCAACACCGGGACAGAAAACACTGAAGCTTTCTTT
CASSSNTGTENTEAFF
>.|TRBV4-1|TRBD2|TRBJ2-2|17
TGCGCCAGCAGCCAAGAAGGTAGCGGGAGAGGGGCCGGGGAGCTGTTTTTT
CASSQEGSGRGAGELFF
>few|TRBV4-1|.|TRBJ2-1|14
TGCGCCAGCAGCCAAACCAGTACCTACAATGAGCAGTTCTTC
CASSQTSTYNEQFF
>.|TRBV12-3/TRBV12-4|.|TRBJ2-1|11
TGTGCCAGCAGCTCCTACAATGAGCAGTTCTTC
CASSSYNEQFF
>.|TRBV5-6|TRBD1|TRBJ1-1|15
TGTGCCAGCAGCTATCCGGGACAGGGGGCTATCGAAGCTTTCTTT
CASSYPGQGAIEAFF
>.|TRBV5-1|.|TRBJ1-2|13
TGCGCCAGCAGCTTGGGAGGGAACTATGGCTACACCTTC
CASSLGGNYGYTF
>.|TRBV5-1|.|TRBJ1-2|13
TGCGCCAGCAGCTTAGCAGGGTCCTATGGCTACACCTTC
CASSLAGSYGYTF
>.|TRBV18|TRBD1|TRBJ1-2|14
TGTGCCAGCTCACCAAGGCAGGGGGCGCTTGGCTACACCTTC
CASSPRQGALGYTF
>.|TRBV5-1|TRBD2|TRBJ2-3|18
TGCGCCAGAGGACCCTTTGGGACTAGCGGGGGACCTAAGGATACGCAGTATTTT
CARGPFGTSGGPKDTQYF
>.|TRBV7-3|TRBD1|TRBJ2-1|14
TGTGCCAGCAGCTTGACAGGGGGGTACAATGAGCAGTTCTTC
CASSLTGGYNEQFF
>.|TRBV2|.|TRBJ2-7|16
TGTGCCAGCAGTGAATCTGGCGGGAAAATACCCTACGAGCAGTACTTC
CASSESGGKIPYEQYF
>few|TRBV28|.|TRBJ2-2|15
TGTGCCAGCAGTCTAGCTAGCGCCAACACCGGGGAGCTGTTTTTT
CASSLASANTGELFF
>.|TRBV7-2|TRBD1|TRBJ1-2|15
TGTGCCAGCAGCCCAAACCAGGGGGGGAACTATGGCTACACCTTC
CASSPNQGGNYGYTF
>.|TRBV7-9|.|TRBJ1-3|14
TGTGCCAGCAGCCCCACCGGGGTAACCAACACCATATATTTT
CASSPTGVTNTIYF
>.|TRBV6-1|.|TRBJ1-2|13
TGTGCCAGCAGTGAACTGAGGGGCGGTGGCTACACCTTC
CASSELRGGGYTF
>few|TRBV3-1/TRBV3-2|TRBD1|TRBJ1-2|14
TGTGCCAGCAGCCCTCGACAGGGTTCATATGGCTACACCTTC
CASSPRQGSYGYTF
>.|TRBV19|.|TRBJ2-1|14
TGTGCCAGTAAATGGGTAAGCTCCTACAATGAGCAGTTCTTC
CASKWVSSYNEQFF
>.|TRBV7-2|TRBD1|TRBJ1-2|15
TGTGCCAGCAGCTTAGGGGCACAGGGGCCCTATGGCTACACCTTC
CASSLGAQGPYGYTF
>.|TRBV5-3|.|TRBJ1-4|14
TGTGCCAGAAGCTTCGGCGCACGGGGTGAAAAACTGTTTTTT
CARSFGARGEKLFF
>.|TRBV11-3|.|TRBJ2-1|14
TGTGCCAGCAGCCGCGGACTCACCGTAGCTGAGCAGTTCTTC
CASSRGLTVAEQFF
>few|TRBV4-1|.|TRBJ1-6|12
TGCGCCAGCAGCCAGGGACACTCACCCCTCCACTTT
CASSQGHSPLHF
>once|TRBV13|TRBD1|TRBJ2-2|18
TGTGCCAGCAGCCCAAACGGCGGACAGGGGAAGAACACCGGGGAGCTGTTTTTT
CASSPNGGQGKNTGELFF
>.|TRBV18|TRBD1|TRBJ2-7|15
TGTGCCAGCTCCCGGGACAGGGGTCAATCTTACGAGCAGTACTTC
CASSRDRGQSYEQYF
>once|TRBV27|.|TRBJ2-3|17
TGTGCCAGCAGTTTCGGACGGGGTAGTACTAGCACAGATACGCAGTATTTT
CASSFGRGSTSTDTQYF
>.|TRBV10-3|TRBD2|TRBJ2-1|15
TGTGCCATCAAGACTAGCGGGGGGGTCTACAATGAGCAGTTCTTC
CAIKTSGGVYNEQFF
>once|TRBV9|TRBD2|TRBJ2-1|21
TGTGCCAGCAGCGTTCGCCCCAGACTAGCGGGGGACCATAACTCCTACAATGAGCAGTTCTTC
CASSVRPRLAGDHNSYNEQFF
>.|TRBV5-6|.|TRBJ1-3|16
TGTGCCAGCAGCTTTAGAACAGGGTACTCTGGAAACACCATATATTTT
CASSFRTGYSGNTIYF
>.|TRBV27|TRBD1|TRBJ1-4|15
TGTGCCAGCAGTTTAGGGGACAGGGCGGGGGAAAAACTGTTTTTT
CASSLGDRAGEKLFF
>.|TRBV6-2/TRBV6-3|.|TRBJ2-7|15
TGTGCCAGCAGTGTCGAGGGGAGTAGTGCCTACGAGCAGTACTTC
CASSVEGSSAYEQYF
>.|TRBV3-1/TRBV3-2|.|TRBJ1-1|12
TGTGCCAGCAGCCAGGTCAAAACTGAAGCTTTCTTT
CASSQVKTEAFF
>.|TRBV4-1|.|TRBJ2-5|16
TGCGCCAGCAGCCATGTCACTTTAGCGGAACAAGAGACCCAGTACTTC
CASSHVTLAEQETQYF
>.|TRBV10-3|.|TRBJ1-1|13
TGTGCCATCGGGGACGGACAGAACACTGAAGCTTTCTTT
CAIGDGQNTEAFF
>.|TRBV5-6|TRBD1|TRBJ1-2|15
TGTGCCAGCAGACCAAGGACAGGGGGCGTCTATGGCTACACCTTC
CASRPRTGGVYGYTF
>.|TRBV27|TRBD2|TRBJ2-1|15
TGTGCCAGCAGTTTCGGGAGGGGGGACTACAATGAGCAGTTCTTC
CASSFGRGDYNEQFF
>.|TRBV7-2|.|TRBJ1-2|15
TGTGCCAGCAGCGTTTCCGGGACTGGGAACTATGGCTACACCTTC
CASSVSGTGNYGYTF
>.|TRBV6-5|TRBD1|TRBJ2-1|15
TGTGCCAGCAGTCGGACAGGGGAAAACTACAATGAGCAGTTCTTC
CASSRTGENYNEQFF
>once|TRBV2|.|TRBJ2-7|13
TGTGCCAGCAGTGAAGCTCGGGCATACGAGCAGTACTTC
CASSEARAYEQYF
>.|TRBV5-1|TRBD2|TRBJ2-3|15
TGCGCCAGCAGCCCCACGGGGGGAAGCACAGATACGCAGTATTTT
CASSPTGGSTDTQYF
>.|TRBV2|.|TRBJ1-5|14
TGTGCCAGCAGTCCCGACAGCCTCAATCAGCCCCAGCATTTT
CASSPDSLNQPQHF
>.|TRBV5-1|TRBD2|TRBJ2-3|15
TGCGCCAGCAGCTCGGGACTAGCGGGGGCGGATACGCAGTATTTT
CASSSGLAGADTQYF